The present T cell receptor (beta chain) was sequenced within a study of beta chain features in type 1 diabetes. Investigators reverse transcribed all isolated RNA, so they sequenced expressed TCRB transcripts. The table came from immunoSEQ multiplex PCR; TCRdb's copy has only in-frame clones and leaves some out. This sample yields approximately 730,000 clones, of which over 10% are seen a single time; 0.022% belongs to the top ten. With regard to this clone: Its antigen is unidentified.

General study points: Among all four CD4+ subsets, Type 1 diabetes patients had TCRB CDR3s that were moderately but significantly shorter.

This TCR was sampled from a man aged 18-30 years with type 1 diabetes. The material sequenced was naive CD4+ T cells from blood.

The CDR3 spells CASSLAWTGSNEKLFF. The CDR3 coding sequence is TGCGCCAGCAGCTTGGCCTGGACAGGAAGTAATGAAAAACTGTTTTTT. The J gene is TRBJ1-4, the V gene TRBV5-1; 7 nucleotides match TRBD1. The CDR3 runs to 16 residues. Germline CDR1 and CDR2: SGHRS and YFSETQ. The junction had 6 bases not matched to a gene; V was cut back by 0 bases and J by 4 bases.